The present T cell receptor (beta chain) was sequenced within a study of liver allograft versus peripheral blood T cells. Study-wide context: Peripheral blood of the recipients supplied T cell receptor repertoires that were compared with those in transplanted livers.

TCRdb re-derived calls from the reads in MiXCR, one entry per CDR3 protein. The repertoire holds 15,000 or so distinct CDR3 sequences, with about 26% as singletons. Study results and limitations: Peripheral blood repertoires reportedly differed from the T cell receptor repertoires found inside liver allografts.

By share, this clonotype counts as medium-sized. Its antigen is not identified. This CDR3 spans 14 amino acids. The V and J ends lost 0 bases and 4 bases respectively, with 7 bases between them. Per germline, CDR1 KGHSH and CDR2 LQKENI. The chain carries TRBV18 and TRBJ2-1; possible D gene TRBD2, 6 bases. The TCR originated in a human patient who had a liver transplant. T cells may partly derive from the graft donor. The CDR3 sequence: CASSPPEGYNEQFF. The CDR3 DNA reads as TGTGCCAGCTCACCACCGGAGGGATACAATGAGCAGTTCTTC.